This T cell receptor beta chain was recorded in a study of blood T cell repertoires in COVID-19. As for the study in general: Samples taken during acute and convalescent COVID-19 were collected in the United States, Italy and Spain.

Trimming cost V 8 bases and J 8 bases; bases outside gene matches: 9. The CDR3 is 15 amino acids. Germline CDR1 and CDR2: MNHEY and SVGAGI. Repertoires were generated with immunoSEQ multiplex PCR, while TCRdb's copy carries only in-frame clones and drops some. The sample yields over 200,000 clones, roughly 80% seen once. The chain carries TRBV6-5 and TRBJ1-4; 12 nucleotides line up with TRBD1. The TCR was taken from a human donor in a cohort sampled during active COVID-19. Specimen: peripheral blood. CDR3 residues: CASRDRGRNREKLFF. As DNA, the CDR3 is TGTGCCAGCCGGGACAGGGGGCGAAATCGGGAAAAACTGTTTTTT.